This TCR beta chain was retrieved from a study of long-term antiretroviral therapy in people with HIV. Study-level findings and limits: Before ART, certain clones expanded, and these dominated the repertoire at all time points. Patients on ART gained diversity, which nonetheless stayed below transplant donor controls.

On this clone itself: Its antigen is currently unknown.

The authors ran the immunoSEQ assay, v3.0, at survey level. Sequencing was directed toward 40,000-50,000 T-cell genomes in each sample. Here immunoSEQ multiplex PCR was the method, and the copy in TCRdb shows in-frame clones only, minus some. The data show 35,000 to 45,000 clones, 80% seen once. The CDR3 is 13 residues long. Germline-derived CDR1 and CDR2 are LNHDA and SQIVND (reference sequence). V was clipped by 6 bases and J by 3 bases, with 11 bases between them. Specimens retained about 0.9-11 million cryopreserved PBMC preceding DNA extraction. The chain carries TRBV19 and TRBJ2-5; D is unclear. This receptor was identified in a man aged 25 to 45 with HIV. Here the sequenced sample was unsorted PBMCs, taken 3.4 years after starting antiretroviral therapy. The CDR3 DNA is TGTGCCAGTAGCCAAATGGGGAAAGAGACCCAGTACTTC. Protein: CASSQMGKETQYF.